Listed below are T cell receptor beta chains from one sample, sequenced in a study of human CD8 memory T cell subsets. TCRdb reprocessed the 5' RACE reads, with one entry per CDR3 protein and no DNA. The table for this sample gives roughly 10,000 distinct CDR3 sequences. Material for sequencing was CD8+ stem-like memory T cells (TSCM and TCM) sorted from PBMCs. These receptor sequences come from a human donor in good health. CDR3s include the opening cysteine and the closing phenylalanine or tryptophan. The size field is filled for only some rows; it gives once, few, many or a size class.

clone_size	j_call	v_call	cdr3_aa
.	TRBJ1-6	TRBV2	CASSEARSSSYNSPLHF
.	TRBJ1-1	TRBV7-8	CASSSSGTTEAFF
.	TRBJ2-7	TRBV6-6	CASSVPPYEQYF
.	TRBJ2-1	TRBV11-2	CASSLDMEAGVPYNEQFF
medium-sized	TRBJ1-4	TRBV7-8	CASSLNGGDYATNEKLFF
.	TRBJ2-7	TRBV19	CASSVITGYEQYF
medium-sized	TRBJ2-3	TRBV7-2	CASSLVDTPPDTQYF
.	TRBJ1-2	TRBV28	CASSPGQTNYGYTF
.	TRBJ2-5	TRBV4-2	CASSQGPFIPSGTLETQYF
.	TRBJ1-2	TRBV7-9	CASSAGTGGDYGYTF